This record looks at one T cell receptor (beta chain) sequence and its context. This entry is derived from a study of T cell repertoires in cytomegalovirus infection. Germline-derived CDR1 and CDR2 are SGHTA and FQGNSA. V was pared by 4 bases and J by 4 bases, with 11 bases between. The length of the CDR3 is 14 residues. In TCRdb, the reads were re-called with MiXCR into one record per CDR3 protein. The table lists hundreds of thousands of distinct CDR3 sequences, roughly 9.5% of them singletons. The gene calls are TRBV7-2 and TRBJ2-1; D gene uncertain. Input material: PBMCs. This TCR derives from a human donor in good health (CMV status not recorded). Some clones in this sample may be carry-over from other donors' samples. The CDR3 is CASSSPSRYNEQFF. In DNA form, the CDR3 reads TGTGCCAGCAGCTCCCCGAGCAGATACAATGAGCAGTTCTTC.